This TCR beta chain was captured by sequencing in a study of beta chain features in type 1 diabetes. With regard to this clone: Its antigen is not known.

All of the isolated RNA was reverse transcribed, so expressed TCRB transcripts were sequenced. Sequencing used immunoSEQ multiplex PCR; TCRdb keeps in-frame clones, though not all of them. The sample shows around 340,000 clones, less than 9.5% of them seen only once. Study observations and caveats: Lower insertion and higher deletion counts appeared at VDJ junctions in type 1 diabetes patients.

Cells sorted by CD45RO/CCR7/CD25/CD127/CD95/CD27 comprised CD4+ naive, central memory, regulatory and stem cell-like memory cells. Populations isolated by sorting all had purity greater than 95%. The germline V gene encodes CDR1 LGHNA and CDR2 YNFKEQ. The CDR3 spans 14 residues. The V end lost 0 bases, the J end lost 7 bases, and 11 bases lay between the germline ends. The sample comprised central memory CD4+ T cells from blood. The genes are TRBV4-2 and TRBJ2-3; D unclear. This sequence was found in a woman aged 18-30 years in good health. The CDR3 sequence: CASSQESSSNTQYF. As DNA, the CDR3 is TGTGCCAGCAGCCAAGAAAGCAGTTCAAATACGCAGTATTTT.